This TCR beta chain was observed in a study of STAT5B mutations in CD4+ large granular lymphocyte leukemia (dated by TCRdb to between 2021 and 2023). Background for the entire study: Among healthy controls, the CDR3 'QG' motif was associated with a particular HLA allele. The TCRbeta repertoires of CD4+ T-cell large granular lymphocyte leukemia patients were compared with the TCRbeta repertoires of healthy blood donors. The purity of purified fractions was confirmed by flow cytometry on FACSCanto II or FACSVerse to exceed 95% among lymphocytes.

As concerns this clone: The target of this receptor is not known. Per-nucleotide qualities are absent, and no much larger clonotype sits a single base away.

The immunoSEQ assay at survey resolution was used to sequence TCRbeta rearrangements from genomic DNA. On the study's bioinformatics: A lowest detectable productive clonotype frequency of 2.59 x 10-5 was observed in the TCR sequencing data. Analyses included only productive TCRbeta rearrangements, meaning complete and in-frame sequences. Clonality for each sample was calculated as Simpson clonality in the immunoSEQ Analyzer version 3.0. Clones were categorized by frequency as very rare, small, medium, large (1-20%) or hyperexpanded (>20%). Generation probabilities were estimated with OLGA 1.2.3, V-gene circos plots were made with VDJtools, specificities were looked up in VDJdb, and CDR3 motifs were identified with GLIPH. TCRdb carries this immuneACCESS record with in-frame sequences only. Its versions omit some clonotypes, under half of them owing to an unresolved V gene in the studies checked, with the rest unexplained. V, J and clone size derive from that table, while D and trimming were established from the DNA sequence. The table for this sample lists 34,000 or so clones; about 82% of them were counted only once. Together, the top ten hold around 4% of the sample.

The healthy control group was made up of some 38 blood donors, and the Finnish Red Cross blood service supplied their buffy coats. All TCR-sequenced material derived from peripheral blood: patient blood samples and healthy donor buffy coats. Ficoll-Hypaque gradient centrifugation was used to isolate peripheral blood mononuclear cells. CD4+ cells were magnetically purified from the buffy coats of healthy controls. The Gentra Puregene Cell and Tissue kit was used for genomic DNA extraction, and quantification was performed on a Qubit 2.0 fluorometer. Compared with germline, V lacks 10 bases and J lacks 7 bases; bases without a gene match: 9. CDR1 and CDR2 (MNHNS, SASEGT) derive from the germline V gene. Including the terminal cysteine and phenylalanine, the CDR3 comprises 12 residues. Kept here is only the CDR3 DNA, which spans 36 bases and is read in frame from base 1. The paper's findings and limits, for the study overall: Greater clonality appeared to be present in CD4-sorted patient repertoires than in healthy CD4+ repertoires, and the difference was retained after the putative leukemic clones were removed. Main leukemic clonotypes were private to each patient, although under 30% appeared at low frequency in other patients' non-leukemic repertoires. Enrichment of TRBV06-family usage was observed among the top patient clones (8/27) relative to healthy controls (2/35). The data were not HLA-matched, and the higher clonality in CD4+ T-LGLL than in CD8+ T-LGLL could be due to the relatively small sample size.

Sequenced material: CD4+ T cells from blood buffy coats. This clonotype originated in a human donor in good health. This chain is built from TRBV6-1 and TRBJ1-2, with TRBD1 matching 7 junction bases. The sequenced DNA is TGTGCCACACACGACAGGGTCGGTGGCTACACCTTC. Its protein product is CATHDRVGGYTF.